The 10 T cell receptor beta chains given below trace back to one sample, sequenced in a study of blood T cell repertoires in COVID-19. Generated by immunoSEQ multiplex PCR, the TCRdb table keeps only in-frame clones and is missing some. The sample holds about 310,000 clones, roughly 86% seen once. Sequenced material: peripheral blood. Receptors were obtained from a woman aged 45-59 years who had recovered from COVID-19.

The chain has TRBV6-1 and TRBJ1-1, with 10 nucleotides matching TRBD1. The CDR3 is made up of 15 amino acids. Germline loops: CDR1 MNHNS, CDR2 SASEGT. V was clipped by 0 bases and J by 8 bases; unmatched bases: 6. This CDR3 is CASSEAHSTGGEAFF. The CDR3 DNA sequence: TGTGCCAGCAGTGAAGCGCATTCGACAGGGGGCGAAGCTTTCTTT.

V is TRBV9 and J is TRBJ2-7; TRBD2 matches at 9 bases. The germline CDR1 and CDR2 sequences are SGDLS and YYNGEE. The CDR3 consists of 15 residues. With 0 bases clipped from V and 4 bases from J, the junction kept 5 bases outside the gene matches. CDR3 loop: CASSVGLAGPYEQYF. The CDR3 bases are TGTGCCAGCAGCGTAGGTCTAGCGGGACCTTACGAGCAGTACTTC. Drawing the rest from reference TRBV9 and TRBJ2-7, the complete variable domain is DSGVTQTPKHLITATGQRVTLRCSPRSGDLSVYWYQQSLDQGLQFLIQYYNGEERAKGNILERFSAQQFPDLHSELNLSSLELGDSALYFCASSVGLAGPYEQYFGPGTRLTVT.

The chain's CDR3 is CAWSSYTSGEAGGYTF. The CDR3 DNA sequence: TGTGCCTGGAGTTCCTACACCTCAGGGGAAGCTGGCGGCTACACCTTC. The gene calls are TRBV30 and TRBJ1-2; possible D gene TRBD1, 6 bases. CDR3 length: 16 amino acids. Germline CDR1 and CDR2: GTSNPN and SVGIG (reference sequence). Trimming pared 2 bases from V and 8 bases from J, leaving 24 bases between.

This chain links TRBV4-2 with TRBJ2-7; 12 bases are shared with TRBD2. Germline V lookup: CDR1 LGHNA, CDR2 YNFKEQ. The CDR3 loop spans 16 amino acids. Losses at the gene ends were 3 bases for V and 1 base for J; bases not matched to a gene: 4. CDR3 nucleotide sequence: TGTGCCAGCAGCCAGGGCGGACTAGCGGGATCCTACGAGCAGTACTTC. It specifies CASSQGGLAGSYEQYF.

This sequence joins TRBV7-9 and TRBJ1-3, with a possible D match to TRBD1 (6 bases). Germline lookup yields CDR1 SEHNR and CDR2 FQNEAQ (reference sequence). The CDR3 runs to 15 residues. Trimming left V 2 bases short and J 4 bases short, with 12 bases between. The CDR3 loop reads CASSLSGGSGNTIYF. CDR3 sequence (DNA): TGTGCCAGCAGCTTAAGCGGGGGCTCCGGAAACACCATATATTTT.

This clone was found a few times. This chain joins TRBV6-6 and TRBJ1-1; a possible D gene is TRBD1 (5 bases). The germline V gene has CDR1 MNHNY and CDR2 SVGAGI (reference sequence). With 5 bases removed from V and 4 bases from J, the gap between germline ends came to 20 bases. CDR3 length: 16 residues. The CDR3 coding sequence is TGTGCCAGCAGTCGGATTCTCGAGGGGAGGGGCACTGAAGCTTTCTTT. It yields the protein CASSRILEGRGTEAFF.

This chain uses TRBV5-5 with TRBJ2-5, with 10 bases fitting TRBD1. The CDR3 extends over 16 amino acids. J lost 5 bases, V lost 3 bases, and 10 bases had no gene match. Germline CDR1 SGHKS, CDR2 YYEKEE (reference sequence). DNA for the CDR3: TGTGCCAGCAGCTCCAGTCCGGGACAGGGGATCGAGACCCAGTACTTC. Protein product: CASSSSPGQGIETQYF. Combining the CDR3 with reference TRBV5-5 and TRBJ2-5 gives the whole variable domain DAGVTQSPTHLIKTRGQQVTLRCSPISGHKSVSWYQQVLGQGPQFIFQYYEKEERGRGNFPDRFSARQFPNYSSELNVNALLLGDSALYLCASSSSPGQGIETQYFGPGTRLLVL.

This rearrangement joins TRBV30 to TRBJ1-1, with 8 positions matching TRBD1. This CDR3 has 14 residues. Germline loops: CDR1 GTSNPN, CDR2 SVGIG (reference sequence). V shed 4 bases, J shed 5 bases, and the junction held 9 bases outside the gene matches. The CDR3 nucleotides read TGTGCCTGGAAACCTTACAGGGGGAGGACTGAAGCTTTCTTT. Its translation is CAWKPYRGRTEAFF.

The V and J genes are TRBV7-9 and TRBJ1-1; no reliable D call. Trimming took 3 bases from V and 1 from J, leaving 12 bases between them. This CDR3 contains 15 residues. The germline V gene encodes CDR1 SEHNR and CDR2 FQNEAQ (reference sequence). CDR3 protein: CASSLFGSKNTEAFF. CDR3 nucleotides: TGTGCCAGCAGCTTGTTCGGTAGTAAGAACACTGAAGCTTTCTTT. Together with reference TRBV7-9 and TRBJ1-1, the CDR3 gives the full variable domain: DTGVSQNPRHKITKRGQNVTFRCDPISEHNRLYWYRQTLGQGPEFLTYFQNEAQLEKSRLLSDRFSAERPKGSFSTLEIQRTEQGDSAMYLCASSLFGSKNTEAFFGQGTRLTVV.

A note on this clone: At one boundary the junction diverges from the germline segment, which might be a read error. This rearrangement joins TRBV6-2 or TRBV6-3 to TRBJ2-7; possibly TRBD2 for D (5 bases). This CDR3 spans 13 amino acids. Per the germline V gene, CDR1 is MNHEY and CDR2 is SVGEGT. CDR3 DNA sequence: TGTGCCACCAGTCACGGAGGAGCCTACGAGCAGTACTTC. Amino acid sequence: CATSHGGAYEQYF.